This T cell receptor beta chain was identified in a study of T-cell reconstitution after alpha-beta-depleted transplantation in children. Findings and limits, study-wide: Some patients showed high day-60 TCRbeta diversity, which derived from surviving recipient T cells and thymic progenitors. Reported findings indicate that, about two months after transplant, alpha-beta T cells came from several hundred expanded clones, which were derived from non-depleted graft cells. One year after transplant, T-cell counts and diversity came mostly from newly produced T cells.

V lost 1 base and J lost 0, with 13 bases in between. The length of the CDR3 is 15 residues. The germline V gene has CDR1 DFQATT and CDR2 SNEGSKA (reference sequence). This clonotype ranks as medium-sized. Its antigen is still unknown. This sample's TCRbeta library carried unique molecular identifier barcodes. TCRdb called the PCR reads again in MiXCR, with one record for every CDR3 protein. Of more than 5,000 distinct CDR3 sequences in the sample, approximately 16% were seen once. The material was PBMCs, obtained before TCRalphabeta/CD19-depleted stem cell transplant. The source of this sequence is a boy aged 2-9 years with acute lymphoblastic leukemia, due to receive a stem cell transplant. This sequence joins TRBV20-1 and TRBJ2-7; D uncertain. The chain's CDR3 is CSARAPDGFSYEQYF. The CDR3 DNA is TGCAGTGCTAGAGCCCCGGACGGGTTCTCCTACGAGCAGTACTTC.